Listed below are T cell receptor beta chains from one sample, sequenced in a study of CXCR3-negative and CXCR3-positive naive CD8 T cells. TCRdb reanalyzed the 5' RACE reads, giving one entry per CDR3 protein sequence and no DNA. The repertoire table contains around 88,000 distinct CDR3 sequences. Sequencing was performed on naive CXCR3+ CD8+ T cells from blood. These receptor sequences come from a human donor in good health. Some clones in this sample may be carry-over from other donors' samples. Each CDR3 is given with its conserved first and last residue.

j_call: TRBJ1-1; v_call: TRBV27; cdr3_aa: CASSLGKGTTEAFF
j_call: TRBJ2-1; v_call: TRBV28; cdr3_aa: CASSFRDRGFNEQFF
j_call: TRBJ2-2; v_call: TRBV29-1; cdr3_aa: CSVDVAGTHGTGELFF
j_call: TRBJ1-6; v_call: TRBV9; cdr3_aa: CASSVGDSSTLHF
j_call: TRBJ2-1; v_call: TRBV7-9; cdr3_aa: CASSPERDLYEQFF
j_call: TRBJ2-1; v_call: TRBV5-1; cdr3_aa: CASSLGTGTGDEQFF
j_call: TRBJ1-1; v_call: TRBV28; cdr3_aa: CASSLGTSSHNTEAFF
j_call: TRBJ1-1; v_call: TRBV28; cdr3_aa: CASAPTGRVWNTEAFF
j_call: TRBJ2-7; v_call: TRBV10-3; cdr3_aa: CAISESSSGPSYEQYF
j_call: TRBJ2-7; v_call: TRBV4-3; cdr3_aa: CASSQETALATYEQYF
j_call: TRBJ1-2; v_call: TRBV20-1; cdr3_aa: CSAPRGDAFWGYTF
j_call: TRBJ2-3; v_call: TRBV12-3/TRBV12-4; cdr3_aa: CASRTASRARTDTQYF
j_call: TRBJ2-6; v_call: TRBV7-6; cdr3_aa: CASSFHREGSSGANVLTF
j_call: TRBJ1-5; v_call: TRBV15; cdr3_aa: CATSRGMGRGQPQHF
j_call: TRBJ1-1; v_call: TRBV29-1; cdr3_aa: CSVQGGLNTEAFF
j_call: TRBJ2-1; v_call: TRBV27; cdr3_aa: CASSSPIAGPYNEQFF
j_call: TRBJ2-7; v_call: TRBV9; cdr3_aa: CASSVARGGYEQYF
j_call: TRBJ1-1; v_call: TRBV28; cdr3_aa: CASSLPSTGNTEAFF
j_call: TRBJ2-3; v_call: TRBV28; cdr3_aa: CASSTPGTDKQYF
j_call: TRBJ2-7; v_call: TRBV29-1; cdr3_aa: CSVWTGTINEQYF
j_call: TRBJ2-7; v_call: TRBV29-1; cdr3_aa: CSVAGPRLYEQYF
j_call: TRBJ2-7; v_call: TRBV15; cdr3_aa: CATSRDVGSRGYEQYF
j_call: TRBJ1-2; v_call: TRBV7-9; cdr3_aa: CASSASDGRYGYTF
j_call: TRBJ1-1; v_call: TRBV9; cdr3_aa: CASSLRADSNTEAFF
j_call: TRBJ2-1; v_call: TRBV9; cdr3_aa: CASSASGRDYNEQFF
j_call: TRBJ2-1; v_call: TRBV5-5; cdr3_aa: CASSLVAGEWNNEQFF
j_call: TRBJ2-1; v_call: TRBV28; cdr3_aa: CASSLLTRGGNEQFF
j_call: TRBJ1-5; v_call: TRBV5-1; cdr3_aa: CASSSTLTGATQPQHF
j_call: TRBJ1-1; v_call: TRBV29-1; cdr3_aa: CSAGVGSNTEAFF
j_call: TRBJ2-2; v_call: TRBV12-3/TRBV12-4; cdr3_aa: CASTPTAGDTGELFF
j_call: TRBJ2-7; v_call: TRBV4-1; cdr3_aa: CASSPRLDYEQYF
j_call: TRBJ2-1; v_call: TRBV5-5; cdr3_aa: CASIQIAGSYNEQFF
j_call: TRBJ2-1; v_call: TRBV27; cdr3_aa: CASSLFGGSSYNEQFF
j_call: TRBJ2-7; v_call: TRBV12-3/TRBV12-4; cdr3_aa: CASSRRGEQYF
j_call: TRBJ2-3; v_call: TRBV11-3; cdr3_aa: CASSLYAGEEQYF
j_call: TRBJ2-5; v_call: TRBV7-9; cdr3_aa: CASSASWTPISQYF
j_call: TRBJ2-5; v_call: TRBV20-1; cdr3_aa: CSATSSGQETQYF
j_call: TRBJ2-4; v_call: TRBV12-3/TRBV12-4; cdr3_aa: CASSLERETDIQYF
j_call: TRBJ1-5; v_call: TRBV7-8; cdr3_aa: CASSVSLSNQPQHF
j_call: TRBJ1-1; v_call: TRBV10-3; cdr3_aa: CAISDRLFGNTEAFF
j_call: TRBJ2-3; v_call: TRBV28; cdr3_aa: CASSLTSGSQTQYF
j_call: TRBJ2-3; v_call: TRBV7-3; cdr3_aa: CASSLTGDRGDVDTQYF
j_call: TRBJ2-7; v_call: TRBV2; cdr3_aa: CASSDDNYEQYF
j_call: TRBJ2-7; v_call: TRBV11-2; cdr3_aa: CASSFPLQADYEQYF
j_call: TRBJ2-5; v_call: TRBV6-5; cdr3_aa: CASSYWGQGAKEETQYF
j_call: TRBJ2-1; v_call: TRBV29-1; cdr3_aa: CSVESRLAGVYEQFF
j_call: TRBJ2-1; v_call: TRBV7-8; cdr3_aa: CASSISNNEQFF
j_call: TRBJ2-1; v_call: TRBV5-1; cdr3_aa: CASSGGYEQFF